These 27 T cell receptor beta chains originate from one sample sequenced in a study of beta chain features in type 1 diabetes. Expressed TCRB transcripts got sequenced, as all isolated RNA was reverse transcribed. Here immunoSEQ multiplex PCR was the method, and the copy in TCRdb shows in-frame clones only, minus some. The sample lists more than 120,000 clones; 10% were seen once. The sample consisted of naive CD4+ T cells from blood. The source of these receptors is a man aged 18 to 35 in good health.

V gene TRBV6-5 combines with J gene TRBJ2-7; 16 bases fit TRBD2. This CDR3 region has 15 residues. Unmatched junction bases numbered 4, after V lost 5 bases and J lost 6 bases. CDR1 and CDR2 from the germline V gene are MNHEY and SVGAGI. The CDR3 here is CASSGTSGGASEQYF. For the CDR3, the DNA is TGTGCCAGCAGTGGGACTAGCGGGGGGGCATCCGAGCAGTACTTC.

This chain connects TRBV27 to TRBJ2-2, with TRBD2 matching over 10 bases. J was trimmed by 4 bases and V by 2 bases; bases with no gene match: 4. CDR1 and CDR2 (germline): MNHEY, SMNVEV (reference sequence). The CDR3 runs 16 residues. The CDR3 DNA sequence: TGTGCCAGCAGTTTAAAAGCGGGGGGGGGCACCGGGGAGCTGTTTTTT. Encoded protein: CASSLKAGGGTGELFF.

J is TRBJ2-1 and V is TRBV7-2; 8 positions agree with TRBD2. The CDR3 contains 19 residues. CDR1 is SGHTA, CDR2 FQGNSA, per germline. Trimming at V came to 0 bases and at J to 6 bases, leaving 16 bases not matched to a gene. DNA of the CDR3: TGTGCCAGCAGCTTAGCCCGCCGGGGGGGGCTGTTATTGTTCAATGAGCAGTTCTTC. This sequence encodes CASSLARRGGLLLFNEQFF.

CDR3 sequence (DNA): TGTGCCAGCAGCTTAGGCACAGGGTTAAATTCACCCCTCCACTTT. This codes for CASSLGTGLNSPLHF. This chain joins TRBV7-2 and TRBJ1-6; the D gene is possibly TRBD1 (6 bases). The germline CDR1 and CDR2 sequences are SGHTA and FQGNSA. V lost 1 base to trimming and J lost 7 bases, with 11 bases between them. The length of the CDR3 is 15 residues.

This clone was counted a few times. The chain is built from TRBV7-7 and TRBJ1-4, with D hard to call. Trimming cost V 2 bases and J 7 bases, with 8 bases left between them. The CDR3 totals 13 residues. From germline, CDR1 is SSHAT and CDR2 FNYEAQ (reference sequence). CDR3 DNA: TGTGCCAGCAGCTTACGAGCGGGTGAAAAACTGTTTTTT. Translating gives CASSLRAGEKLFF.

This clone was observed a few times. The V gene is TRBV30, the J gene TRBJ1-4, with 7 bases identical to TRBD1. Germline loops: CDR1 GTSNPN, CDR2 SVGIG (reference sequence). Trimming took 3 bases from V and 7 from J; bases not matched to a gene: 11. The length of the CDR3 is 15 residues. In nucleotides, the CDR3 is TGTGCCTGGAGGGCGCGAGGGGGCGACGCTGAAAAACTGTTTTTT. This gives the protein CAWRARGGDAEKLFF.

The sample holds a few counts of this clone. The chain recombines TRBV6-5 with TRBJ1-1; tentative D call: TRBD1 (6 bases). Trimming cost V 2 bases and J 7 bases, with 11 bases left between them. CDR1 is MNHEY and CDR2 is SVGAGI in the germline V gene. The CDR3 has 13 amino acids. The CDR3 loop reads CASSYEGHFEAFF. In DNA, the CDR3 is TGTGCCAGCAGTTACGAGGGACACTTTGAAGCTTTCTTT.

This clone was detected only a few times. In DNA, the CDR3 is TGTGCCAGCAGCCCGTGTCGCAGCGGCTCTGGAAACACCATATATTTT. Encoded protein: CASSPCRSGSGNTIYF. V usage is TRBV7-4 and J usage is TRBJ1-3; unclear D gene. Germline lookup yields CDR1 SGHVT and CDR2 SQSDAQ. The V and J ends lost 5 bases and 0 bases respectively, with 14 bases between them. This CDR3 comprises 16 residues.

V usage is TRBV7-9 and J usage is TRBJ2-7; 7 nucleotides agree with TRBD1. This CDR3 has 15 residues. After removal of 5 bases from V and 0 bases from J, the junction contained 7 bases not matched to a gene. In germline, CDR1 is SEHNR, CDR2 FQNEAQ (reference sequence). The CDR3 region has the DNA TGTGCCAGCAGCCTTGGACAGGCACCCTCCTACGAGCAGTACTTC. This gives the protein CASSLGQAPSYEQYF.

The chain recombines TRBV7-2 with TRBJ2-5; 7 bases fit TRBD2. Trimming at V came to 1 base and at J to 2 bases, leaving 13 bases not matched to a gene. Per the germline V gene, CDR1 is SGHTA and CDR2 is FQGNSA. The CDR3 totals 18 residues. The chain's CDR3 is CASSLVLWTGGGQETQYF. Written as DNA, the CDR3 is TGTGCCAGCAGCTTAGTTCTTTGGACGGGGGGAGGTCAAGAGACCCAGTACTTC.

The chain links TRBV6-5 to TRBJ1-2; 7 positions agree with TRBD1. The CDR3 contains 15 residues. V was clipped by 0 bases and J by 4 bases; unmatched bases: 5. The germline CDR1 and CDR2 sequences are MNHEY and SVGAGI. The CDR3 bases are TGTGCCAGCAGTTACTCAGACACAGGGGTCTATGGCTACACCTTC. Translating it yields CASSYSDTGVYGYTF.

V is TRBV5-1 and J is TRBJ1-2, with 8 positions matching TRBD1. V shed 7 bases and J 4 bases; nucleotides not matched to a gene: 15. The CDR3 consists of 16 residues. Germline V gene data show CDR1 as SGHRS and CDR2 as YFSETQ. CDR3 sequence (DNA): TGCGCCAGCCGGTCTTCTTTGACAGGGGTGGTCTATGGCTACACCTTC. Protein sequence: CASRSSLTGVVYGYTF.

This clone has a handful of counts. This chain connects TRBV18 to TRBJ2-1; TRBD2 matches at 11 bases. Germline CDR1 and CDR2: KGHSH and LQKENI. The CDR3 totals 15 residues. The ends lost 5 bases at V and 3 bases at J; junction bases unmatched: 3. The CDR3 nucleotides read TGTGCCAGCTCATCTAGCGGGGGGAACTACAATGAGCAGTTCTTC. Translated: CASSSSGGNYNEQFF.

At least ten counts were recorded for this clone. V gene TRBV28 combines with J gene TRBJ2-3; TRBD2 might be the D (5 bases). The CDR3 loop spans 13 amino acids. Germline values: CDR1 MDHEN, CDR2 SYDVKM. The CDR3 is CAADPSGTDTQYF. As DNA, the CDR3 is TGTGCAGCGGACCCCTCGGGGACAGATACGCAGTATTTT.

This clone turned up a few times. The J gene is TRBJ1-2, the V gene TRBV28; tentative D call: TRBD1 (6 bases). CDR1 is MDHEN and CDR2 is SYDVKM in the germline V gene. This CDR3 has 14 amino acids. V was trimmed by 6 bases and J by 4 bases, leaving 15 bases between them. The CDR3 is CASRAGAGGYGYTF. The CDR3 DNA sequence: TGTGCCAGCAGGGCAGGGGCCGGCGGCTATGGCTACACCTTC.

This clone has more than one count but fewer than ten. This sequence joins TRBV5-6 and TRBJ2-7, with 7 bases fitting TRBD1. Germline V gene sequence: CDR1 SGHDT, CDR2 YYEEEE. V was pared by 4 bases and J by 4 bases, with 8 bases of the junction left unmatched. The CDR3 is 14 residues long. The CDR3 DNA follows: TGTGCCAGCAGCACAAACAGGGGAGCGTACGAGCAGTACTTC. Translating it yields CASSTNRGAYEQYF.

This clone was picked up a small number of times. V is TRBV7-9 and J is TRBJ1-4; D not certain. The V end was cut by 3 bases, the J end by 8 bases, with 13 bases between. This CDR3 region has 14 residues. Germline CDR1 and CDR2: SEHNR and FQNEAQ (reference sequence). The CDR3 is CASSFVAAREKLFF. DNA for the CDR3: TGTGCCAGCAGCTTTGTGGCCGCGCGGGAAAAACTGTTTTTT.

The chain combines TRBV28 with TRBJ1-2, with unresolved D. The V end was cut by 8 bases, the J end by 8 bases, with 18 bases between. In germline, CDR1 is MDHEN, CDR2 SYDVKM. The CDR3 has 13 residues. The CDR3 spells CASHRAGAGGYTF. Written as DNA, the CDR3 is TGTGCCAGCCACCGGGCGGGCGCGGGCGGCTACACCTTC.

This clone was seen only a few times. The CDR3 is CASSMDRDAPLHF. DNA for the CDR3: TGTGCCAGTAGTATGGACAGGGATGCACCCCTCCACTTT. The chain carries TRBV19 and TRBJ1-6, with 8 bases that match TRBD1. Germline V CDR1 and CDR2: LNHDA, SQIVND (reference sequence). With V trimmed by 3 bases and J by 11 bases, 3 bases remained unmatched. The CDR3 spans 13 residues. The whole variable domain, filled in from reference TRBV19 and TRBJ1-6, reads DGGITQSPKYLFRKEGQNVTLSCEQNLNHDAMYWYRQDPGQGLRLIYYSQIVNDFQKGDIAEGYSVSREKKESFPLTVTSAQKNPTAFYLCASSMDRDAPLHFGNGTRLTVT.

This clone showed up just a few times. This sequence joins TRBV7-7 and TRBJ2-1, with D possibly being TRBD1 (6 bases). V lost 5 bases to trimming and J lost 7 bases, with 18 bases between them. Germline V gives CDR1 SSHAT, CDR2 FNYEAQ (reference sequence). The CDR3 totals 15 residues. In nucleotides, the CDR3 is TGTGCCAGCAGCCAAGTATTCGGGACACCTAATGAGCAGTTCTTC. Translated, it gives CASSQVFGTPNEQFF.

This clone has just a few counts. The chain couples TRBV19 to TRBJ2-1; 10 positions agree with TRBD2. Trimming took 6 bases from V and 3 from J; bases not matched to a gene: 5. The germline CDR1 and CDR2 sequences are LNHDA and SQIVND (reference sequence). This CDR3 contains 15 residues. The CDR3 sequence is CASSFIAGGYNEQFF. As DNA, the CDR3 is TGTGCCAGTAGCTTCATAGCGGGGGGCTACAATGAGCAGTTCTTC.

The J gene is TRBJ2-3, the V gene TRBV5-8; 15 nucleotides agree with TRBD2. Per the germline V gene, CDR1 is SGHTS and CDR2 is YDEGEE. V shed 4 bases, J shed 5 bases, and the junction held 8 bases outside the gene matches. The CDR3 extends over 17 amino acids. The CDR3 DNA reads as TGTGCCAGCAGCCCGGGACTAGCGGGGGGCTTCGGAGATACGCAGTATTTT. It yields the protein CASSPGLAGGFGDTQYF. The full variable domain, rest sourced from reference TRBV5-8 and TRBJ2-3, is EAGVTQSPTHLIKTRGQQATLRCSPISGHTSVYWYQQALGLGLQFLLWYDEGEERNRGNFPPRFSGRQFPNYSSELNVNALELEDSALYLCASSPGLAGGFGDTQYFGPGTRLTVL.

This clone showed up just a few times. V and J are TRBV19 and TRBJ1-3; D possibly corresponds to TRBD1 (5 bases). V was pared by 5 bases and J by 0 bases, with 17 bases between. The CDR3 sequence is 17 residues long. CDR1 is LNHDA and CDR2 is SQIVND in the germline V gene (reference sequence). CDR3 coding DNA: TGTGCCAGTAGTTTACGGCGGGGACCGTCCTCTGGAAACACCATATATTTT. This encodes CASSLRRGPSSGNTIYF.

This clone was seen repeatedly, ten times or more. For the CDR3, the DNA is TGTGCCAGCAGCGAATACAGGTCGGATACGCAGTATTTT. Translating it yields CASSEYRSDTQYF. The chain couples TRBV5-4 to TRBJ2-3, with D perhaps matching TRBD1 (5 bases). Germline CDR1 reads SGHNT; CDR2 reads YYREEE (reference sequence). The CDR3 covers 13 residues. V dropped 4 bases and J dropped 6 bases, with 12 bases sitting between them.

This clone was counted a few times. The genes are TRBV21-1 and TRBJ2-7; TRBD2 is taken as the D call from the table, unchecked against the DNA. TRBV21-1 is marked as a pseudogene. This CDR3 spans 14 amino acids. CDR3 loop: CASMAGPGSYEQYF. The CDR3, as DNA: TGTGCCAGCATGGCGGGCCCGGGCTCCTACGAGCAGTACTTC.

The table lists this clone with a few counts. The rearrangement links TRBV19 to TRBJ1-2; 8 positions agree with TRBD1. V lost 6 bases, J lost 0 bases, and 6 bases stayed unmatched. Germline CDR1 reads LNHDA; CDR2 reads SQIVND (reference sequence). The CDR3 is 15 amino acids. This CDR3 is CASRWAQGANYGYTF. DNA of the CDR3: TGTGCCAGTAGGTGGGCACAGGGGGCTAACTATGGCTACACCTTC.

The CDR3 bases are TGTGCCAGCAGTTTAGGGCCCTGGGCGGAGCTGTTTTTT. This gives the protein CASSLGPWAELFF. The chain joins TRBV28 to TRBJ2-2, with D unresolved. Germline V lookup: CDR1 MDHEN, CDR2 SYDVKM. The germline V and J ends were trimmed by 2 bases and 10 bases, with 11 bases remaining between them. The CDR3 length is 13 residues.